This T cell receptor beta chain appears in the sequencing data of a study of beta chain features in type 1 diabetes. Study-wide findings and caveats: TCRB CDR3s were moderately but significantly shorter in Type 1 diabetes patients in all four CD4+ subsets.

V lost 6 bases and J lost 6; bases outside the gene matches: 11. CDR3 length: 14 amino acids. Looked up from germline, CDR1 is SNHLY and CDR2 is FYNNEI. Of the isolated RNA, all was reverse transcribed, and so the sequenced material was expressed TCRB transcripts. Measured with immunoSEQ multiplex PCR; TCRdb has only the in-frame clones, and not every one. The profile covers about 29,000 clones, with roughly 56% appearing a single time and 1.3% to 1.5% taken by the ten largest. Points on this clone: Its antigen is unidentified.

Sequenced sample: Tregs from blood. The TCR sequence derives from a woman aged 18-30 years with type 1 diabetes. The V call is TRBV2, the J call TRBJ2-7; the match to TRBD1 covers 7 bases. The CDR3 loop is CASSKTGPSSEQYF. The CDR3 DNA reads as TGTGCCAGCAGCAAGACAGGGCCCAGCAGCGAGCAGTACTTC.